Shown below are 19 T cell receptor beta chains from a single sample sequenced in a study of post-analysis software for immune sequencing data (dated by TCRdb to 2013 to 2016). General conclusions and limits of the study: Four to six TRBV segments, including TRBV5-6, TRBV5-1 and TRBV20-1, were significantly more frequent in patients than controls.

Their antigen targets remain unknown. Receptor libraries were prepared by PCR. TCRdb names Illumina HiSeq 2500 as the instrument used. To reduce PCR and sequencing biases, unique molecular identifiers were incorporated into the TCR beta cDNA libraries. Clones were called with MiXCR by TCRdb after fastp trimmed the public reads at Q25, and only in-frame beta chains were retained. For every CDR3 protein sequence, its rows merge into one entry that carries the most common genes and DNA. Here the sample has roughly 800,000 distinct CDR3 sequences; 25% to 30% occur a single time. The top ten hold around 0.56% of the sample. The sample was blood. The receptors stem from a girl under 18 with multiple sclerosis.

The table lists this clonotype with a few counts. This chain uses TRBV28 with TRBJ2-7; D perhaps matches TRBD2 (5 bases). Trimming left V 5 bases short and J 0 bases short, with 11 bases between. CDR1 and CDR2 (germline): MDHEN, SYDVKM. The CDR3 covers 14 residues. CDR3 sequence (DNA): TGTGCCAGCAGTGGGAGCGGCCACTCCTACGAGCAGTACTTC. Protein: CASSGSGHSYEQYF.

This chain joins TRBV20-1 and TRBJ2-7; D may be TRBD2 (6 bases). Trimming removed 6 bases at V and 0 bases at J, with 12 bases between. CDR1 DFQATT and CDR2 SNEGSKA come from the germline V gene (reference sequence). The CDR3 length is 13 residues. CDR3 nucleotide sequence: TGCAGTGCGCGGGCGGGGAACTCCTACGAGCAGTACTTC. Residues: CSARAGNSYEQYF.

The chain joins TRBV5-1 to TRBJ1-3; D remains unclear. The CDR3 has 16 residues. The germline V and J ends were trimmed by 3 bases and 0 bases, with 13 bases remaining between them. The germline V gene has CDR1 SGHRS and CDR2 YFSETQ. The CDR3 sequence: CASSSDWLISGNTIYF. The CDR3 DNA is TGCGCCAGCAGCTCAGACTGGCTTATCTCTGGAAACACCATATATTTT.

The table lists this clonotype with a few counts. The rearrangement links TRBV15 to TRBJ1-2; TRBD1 matches at 7 bases. CDR3 length: 13 residues. After removal of 8 bases from V and 4 bases from J, the junction contained 7 bases not matched to a gene. Germline V gene data show CDR1 as LNHNV and CDR2 as YYDKDF (reference sequence). The CDR3, as DNA: TGTGCCACCTGGGACAGTCTTGCCTATGGCTACACCTTC. This encodes CATWDSLAYGYTF. Full variable domain (missing parts from reference TRBV15 and TRBJ1-2): DAMVIQNPRYQVTQFGKPVTLSCSQTLNHNVMYWYQQKSSQAPKLLFHYYDKDFNNEADTPDNFQSRRPNTSFCFLDIRSPGLGDTAMYLCATWDSLAYGYTFGSGTRLTVV.

This clonotype came up a few times. The chain employs TRBV20-1 and TRBJ2-5, with 8 positions matching TRBD2. CDR1 and CDR2 from the germline V gene are DFQATT and SNEGSKA (reference sequence). The CDR3 spans 16 residues. The J segment lost 1 base and the V segment lost 6 bases, leaving 13 bases of the junction unmatched. CDR3 residues: CSANSGAVLTQETQYF. The CDR3 DNA reads TGCAGTGCCAATAGCGGGGCGGTCCTAACCCAAGAGACCCAGTACTTC.

The chain employs TRBV12-3 or TRBV12-4 and TRBJ2-3; maybe TRBD2 (5 bases). Trimming took 1 base from V and 5 from J, leaving 10 bases between them. The CDR3 sequence is 14 residues long. The CDR3 reads CASSLVRVGDTQYF. The CDR3 DNA reads as TGTGCCAGCAGTTTAGTGCGGGTCGGAGATACGCAGTATTTT.

The chain joins TRBV20-1 to TRBJ1-3; 7 positions agree with TRBD1. CDR1 is DFQATT and CDR2 is SNEGSKA in the germline V gene (reference sequence). CDR3 length: 15 residues. Losses at the gene ends were 5 bases for V and 4 bases for J; bases not matched to a gene: 11. The CDR3 spells CSARAQAGGGNTIYF. The DNA for the CDR3 is TGCAGTGCTCGTGCTCAAGCAGGGGGAGGAAACACCATATATTTT.

The gene calls are TRBV28 and TRBJ2-7; TRBD1 matches at 9 bases. Germline V gene lookup returns CDR1 MDHEN and CDR2 SYDVKM. V shed 4 bases, J shed 5 bases, and the junction held 9 bases outside the gene matches. The CDR3 consists of 15 residues. The CDR3 reads CASSSFGTGWNEQYF. CDR3 DNA sequence: TGTGCCAGCAGTTCCTTCGGGACAGGGTGGAACGAGCAGTACTTC.

V usage is TRBV3-1 and J usage is TRBJ2-1, with 12 bases matching TRBD1. The ends lost 1 base at V and 8 bases at J; junction bases unmatched: 9. The CDR3 consists of 17 residues. Per germline, CDR1 LGHDT and CDR2 YNNKEL (reference sequence). The DNA for the CDR3 is TGTGCCAGCAGCCAAGTGGGGACAGGGGGCTTCGTTGATGAGCAGTTCTTC. Encoded protein: CASSQVGTGGFVDEQFF.

A few counts support this clonotype. The rearrangement uses TRBV5-1 and TRBJ2-3; possibly TRBD1 for D (6 bases). Trimming left V 7 bases short and J 3 bases short, with 15 bases between. The germline V gene encodes CDR1 SGHRS and CDR2 YFSETQ. There are 14 residues in the CDR3. The DNA for the CDR3 is TGCGCCAGCGCCCCCGGCAGGGGAACAGATACGCAGTATTTT. Translated, it gives CASAPGRGTDTQYF.

Many counts were recorded for this clonotype. The CDR3 DNA sequence: TGTGCCAGCAGCAGGGACAACTATGGCTACACCTTC. Encoded protein: CASSRDNYGYTF. This chain links TRBV5-4 with TRBJ1-2, with a tentative D call TRBD1 (5 bases). The CDR3 has 12 amino acids. The germline V gene encodes CDR1 SGHNT and CDR2 YYREEE (reference sequence). The germline V and J ends were trimmed by 4 bases and 2 bases, with 6 bases remaining between them.

The CDR3 region is CSAQALASSSYNEQFF. In DNA, the CDR3 is TGCAGTGCCCAGGCCCTCGCCTCGAGCTCCTACAATGAGCAGTTCTTC. The chain has TRBV20-1 and TRBJ2-1, with D hard to call. V lost 6 bases to trimming and J lost 0 bases, with 18 bases between them. CDR3 length equals 16 residues. Germline V gene lookup returns CDR1 DFQATT and CDR2 SNEGSKA (reference sequence).

The chain uses TRBV4-3 and TRBJ1-2; a weak D match, TRBD1 (6 bases). Per the germline V gene, CDR1 is LGHNA and CDR2 is YSLEER. The CDR3 has 15 residues. The V and J ends lost 0 bases and 6 bases respectively, with 14 bases between them. The CDR3: CASSQDREQGDGYTF. DNA for the CDR3: TGCGCCAGCAGCCAAGATAGGGAACAGGGTGATGGCTACACCTTC.

V and J are TRBV3-1 and TRBJ1-1, with 8 bases lining up with TRBD1. The CDR3 is 15 residues long. Germline CDR1 and CDR2: LGHDT and YNNKEL (reference sequence). The J segment lost 1 base and the V segment lost 2 bases, leaving 3 bases of the junction unmatched. In nucleotides, the CDR3 is TGTGCCAGCAGCCAATCGACAGGGGCGAACACTGAAGCTTTCTTT. Translated: CASSQSTGANTEAFF.

The sample holds a few counts of this clonotype. This rearrangement joins TRBV7-2 to TRBJ1-2; D unresolved. V gave up 5 bases and J gave up 4 bases, with 11 bases separating them. CDR3 length: 13 amino acids. CDR1 and CDR2 (germline): SGHTA, FQGNSA. The CDR3 bases are TGTGCCAGCAGCCAGATTGGGGTCTATGGCTACACCTTC. Translating gives CASSQIGVYGYTF.

The gene calls are TRBV29-1 and TRBJ1-2; possible D gene TRBD1, 6 bases. Germline lookup yields CDR1 SQVTM and CDR2 ANQGSEA. CDR3 size: 14 residues. V was cut by 2 bases and J by 3 bases, with 13 bases left in between. DNA of the CDR3: TGCAGCGTTGAAACGGCAGGGGACCACTATGGCTACACCTTC. Translating gives CSVETAGDHYGYTF.

The rearrangement joins TRBV18 to TRBJ2-3, with a tentative D call TRBD2 (7 bases). The CDR3 totals 15 residues. V was trimmed by 3 bases and J by 4 bases, leaving 14 bases between them. Germline-derived CDR1 and CDR2 are KGHSH and LQKENI. The DNA for the CDR3 is TGTGCCAGCTCACCTGGTCGGGGGGCCGCAGATACGCAGTATTTT. Translation: CASSPGRGAADTQYF.

A note on this clonotype: A much bigger clone sits one base away, suggesting this may be a read error. V gene TRBV12-3 or TRBV12-4 combines with J gene TRBJ1-2, with 7 positions matching TRBD1. The CDR3 has 13 residues. In DNA, the CDR3 is TGTGCCAGCAGCCGACAGGGCAACTATAGCTACACCTTC. Protein: CASSRQGNYSYTF.

V usage is TRBV12-3 or TRBV12-4 and J usage is TRBJ1-2; D call uncertain. CDR3 length: 15 residues. V was shortened by 3 bases and J by 5 bases, with 16 bases between the two germline ends. The CDR3 here is CASSFAGLEEYGYTF. As DNA, the CDR3 is TGTGCCAGCAGTTTTGCCGGATTGGAAGAGTATGGCTACACCTTC.